This T cell receptor (beta chain) was captured by sequencing in a study of cytomegalovirus exposure and HLA in healthy donors. Study-level points and caveats: The study carried out a later analysis of TCR beta sequences. It associated some 15,000 of them with specific HLA alleles at a false discovery rate of 0.05.

This clone was seen only a few times. Its matching antigen is unknown. The PCR was carried out with 60 Vbeta primers and 13 Jbeta primers. Sequencing was performed with immunoSEQ multiplex PCR; in TCRdb, only in-frame clones are kept and a portion is missing. There are some 110,000 clones in the sample; approximately 76% occur only once, and about 15% lies in the top ten. This CDR3 is built from 15 residues. The germline gives CDR1 ENHRY, CDR2 SYGVKD. Trimming took 6 bases from V and 5 from J, leaving 19 bases between them. The chain has TRBV10-3 and TRBJ1-1, with D possibly TRBD1 on 5 matching bases. Sequencing was performed on PBMCs. The sequence came from a man aged 50 or older in good health and CMV-seropositive. Written as DNA, the CDR3 is TGTGCCATCAGCGCCGGGGGGGTTACGTCGACTGAAGCTTTCTTT. Translation: CAISAGGVTSTEAFF.